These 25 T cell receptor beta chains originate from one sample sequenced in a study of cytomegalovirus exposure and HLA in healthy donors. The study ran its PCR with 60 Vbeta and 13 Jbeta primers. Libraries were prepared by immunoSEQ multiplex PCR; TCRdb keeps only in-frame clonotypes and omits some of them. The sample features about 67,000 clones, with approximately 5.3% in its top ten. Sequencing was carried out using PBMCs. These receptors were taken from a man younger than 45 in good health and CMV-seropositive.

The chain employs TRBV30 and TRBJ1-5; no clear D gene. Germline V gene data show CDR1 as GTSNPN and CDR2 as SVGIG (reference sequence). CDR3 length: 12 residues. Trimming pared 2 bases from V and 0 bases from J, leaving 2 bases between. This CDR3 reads CAWSYSNQPQHF. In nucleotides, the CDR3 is TGTGCCTGGAGTTATAGCAATCAGCCCCAGCATTTT. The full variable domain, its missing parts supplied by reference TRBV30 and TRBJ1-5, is SQTIHQWPATLVQPVGSPLSLECTVEGTSNPNLYWYRQAAGRGLQLLFYSVGIGQISSEVPQNLSASRPQDRQFILSSKKLLLSDSGFYLCAWSYSNQPQHFGDGTRLSIL.

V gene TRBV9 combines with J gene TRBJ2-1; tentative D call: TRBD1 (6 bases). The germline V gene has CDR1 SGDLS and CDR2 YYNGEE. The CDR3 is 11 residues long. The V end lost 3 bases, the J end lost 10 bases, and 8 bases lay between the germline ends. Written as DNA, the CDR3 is TGTGCCAGCAGCGCTGGGACAGAGCAGTTCTTC. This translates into CASSAGTEQFF.

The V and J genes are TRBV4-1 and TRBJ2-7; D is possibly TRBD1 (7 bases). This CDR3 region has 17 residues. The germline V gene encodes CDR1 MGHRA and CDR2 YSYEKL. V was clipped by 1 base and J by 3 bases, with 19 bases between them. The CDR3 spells CASSQAPGGIKLYEQYF. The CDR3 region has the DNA TGCGCCAGCAGCCAAGCCCCAGGGGGGATTAAGCTCTACGAGCAGTACTTC.

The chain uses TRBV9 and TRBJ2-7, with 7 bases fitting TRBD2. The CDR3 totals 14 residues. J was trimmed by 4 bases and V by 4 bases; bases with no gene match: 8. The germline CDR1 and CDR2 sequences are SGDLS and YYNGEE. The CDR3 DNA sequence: TGTGCCAGCAGCCCGCGGGAGCCCCCTTACGAGCAGTACTTC. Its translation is CASSPREPPYEQYF.

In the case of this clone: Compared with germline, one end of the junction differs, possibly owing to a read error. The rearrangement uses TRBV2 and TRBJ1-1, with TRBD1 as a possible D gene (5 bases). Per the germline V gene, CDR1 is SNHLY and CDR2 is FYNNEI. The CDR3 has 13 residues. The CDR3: CASSQTANTEDFF. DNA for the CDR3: TGTGCCAGCAGCCAGACAGCCAACACTGAAGATTTCTTT.

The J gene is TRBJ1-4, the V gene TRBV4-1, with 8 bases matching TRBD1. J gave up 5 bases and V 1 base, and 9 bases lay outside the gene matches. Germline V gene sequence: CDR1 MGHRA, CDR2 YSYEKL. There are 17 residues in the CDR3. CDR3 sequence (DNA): TGCGCCAGCAGCCAAGTAACGGGACAGGAAAGGAATGAAAAACTGTTTTTT. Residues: CASSQVTGQERNEKLFF.

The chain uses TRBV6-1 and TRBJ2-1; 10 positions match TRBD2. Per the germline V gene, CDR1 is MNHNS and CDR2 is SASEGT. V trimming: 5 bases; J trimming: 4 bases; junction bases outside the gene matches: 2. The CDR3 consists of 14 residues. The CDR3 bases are TGTGCCAGCAGTCTTAGCGGGGGGTACAATGAGCAGTTCTTC. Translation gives CASSLSGGYNEQFF.

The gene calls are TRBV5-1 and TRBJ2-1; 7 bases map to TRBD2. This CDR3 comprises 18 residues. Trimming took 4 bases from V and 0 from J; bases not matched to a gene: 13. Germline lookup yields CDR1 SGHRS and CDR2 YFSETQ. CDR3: CASSPLLTLADSYNEQFF. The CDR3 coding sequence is TGCGCCAGCAGCCCATTGCTAACTCTAGCGGACTCCTACAATGAGCAGTTCTTC. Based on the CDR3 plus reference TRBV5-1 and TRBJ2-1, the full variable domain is KAGVTQTPRYLIKTRGQQVTLSCSPISGHRSVSWYQQTPGQGLQFLFEYFSETQRNKGNFPGRFSGRQFSNSRSEMNVSTLELGDSALYLCASSPLLTLADSYNEQFFGPGTRLTVL.

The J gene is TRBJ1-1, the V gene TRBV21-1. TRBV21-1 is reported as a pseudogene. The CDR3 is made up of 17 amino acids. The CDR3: CASSDRSQGGWGTEAFF. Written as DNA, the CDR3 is TGTGCCAGCAGCGACCGGAGCCAGGGAGGATGGGGCACTGAAGCTTTCTTT.

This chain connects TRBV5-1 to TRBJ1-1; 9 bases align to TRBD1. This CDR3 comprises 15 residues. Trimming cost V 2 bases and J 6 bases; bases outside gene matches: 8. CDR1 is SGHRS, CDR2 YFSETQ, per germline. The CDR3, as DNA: TGCGCCAGCAGCTTACAGGGGGCGCCGTCCCCTGAAGCTTTCTTT. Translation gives CASSLQGAPSPEAFF. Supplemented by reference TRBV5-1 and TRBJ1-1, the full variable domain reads KAGVTQTPRYLIKTRGQQVTLSCSPISGHRSVSWYQQTPGQGLQFLFEYFSETQRNKGNFPGRFSGRQFSNSRSEMNVSTLELGDSALYLCASSLQGAPSPEAFFGQGTRLTVV.

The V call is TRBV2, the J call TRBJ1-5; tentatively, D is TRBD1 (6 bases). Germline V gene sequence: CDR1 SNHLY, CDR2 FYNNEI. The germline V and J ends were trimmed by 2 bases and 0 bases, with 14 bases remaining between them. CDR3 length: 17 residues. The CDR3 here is CASSESFEGDSNQPQHF. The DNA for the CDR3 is TGTGCCAGCAGTGAAAGTTTTGAGGGGGATAGCAATCAGCCCCAGCATTTT. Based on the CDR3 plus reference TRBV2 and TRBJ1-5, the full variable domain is EPEVTQTPSHQVTQMGQEVILRCVPISNHLYFYWYRQILGQKVEFLVSFYNNEISEKSEIFDDQFSVERPDGSNFTLKIRSTKLEDSAMYFCASSESFEGDSNQPQHFGDGTRLSIL.

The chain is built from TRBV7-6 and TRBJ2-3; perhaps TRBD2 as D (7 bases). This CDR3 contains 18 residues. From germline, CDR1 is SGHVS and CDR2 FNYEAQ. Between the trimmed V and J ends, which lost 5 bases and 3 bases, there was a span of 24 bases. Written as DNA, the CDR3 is TGTGCCAGCAGCCAAACCTTCTCTGACGGGGGGCTGACAGATACGCAGTATTTT. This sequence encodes CASSQTFSDGGLTDTQYF.

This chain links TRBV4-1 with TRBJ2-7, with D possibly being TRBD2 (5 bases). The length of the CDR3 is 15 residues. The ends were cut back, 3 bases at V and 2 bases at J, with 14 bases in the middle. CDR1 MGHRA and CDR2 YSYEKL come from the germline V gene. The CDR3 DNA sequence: TGCGCCAGCAGCCAGGTCCCGGACGGGGCCTACGAGCAGTACTTC. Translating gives CASSQVPDGAYEQYF.

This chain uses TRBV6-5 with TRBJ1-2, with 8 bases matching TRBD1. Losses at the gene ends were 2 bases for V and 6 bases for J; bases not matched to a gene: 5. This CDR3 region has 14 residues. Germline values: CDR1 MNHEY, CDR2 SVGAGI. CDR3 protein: CASSYRGQGDGYTF. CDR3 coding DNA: TGTGCCAGCAGTTACCGTGGACAGGGAGATGGCTACACCTTC.

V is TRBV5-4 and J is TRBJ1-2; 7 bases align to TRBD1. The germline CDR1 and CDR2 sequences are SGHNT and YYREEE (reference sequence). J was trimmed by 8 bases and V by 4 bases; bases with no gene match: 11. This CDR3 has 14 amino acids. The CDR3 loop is CASSENQGERGYTF. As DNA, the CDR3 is TGTGCCAGCAGCGAAAATCAGGGGGAAAGGGGCTACACCTTC.

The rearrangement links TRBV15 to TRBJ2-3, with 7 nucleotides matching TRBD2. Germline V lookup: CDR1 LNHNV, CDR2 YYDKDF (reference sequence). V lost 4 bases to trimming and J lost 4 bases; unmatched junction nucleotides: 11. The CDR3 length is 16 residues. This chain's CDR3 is CATSIPSGKRPDTQYF. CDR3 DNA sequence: TGTGCCACCAGCATACCCAGCGGGAAACGACCAGATACGCAGTATTTT.

The CDR3 sequence: CASRTLATSYNEQFF. Written as DNA, the CDR3 is TGTGCCAGTAGAACTCTAGCGACCTCCTACAATGAGCAGTTCTTC. The V and J genes are TRBV19 and TRBJ2-1, with D maybe TRBD2 (6 bases). Deletions cut 6 bases from V and 0 bases from J, with 12 bases between. The CDR3 loop spans 15 amino acids. Germline values: CDR1 LNHDA, CDR2 SQIVND (reference sequence).

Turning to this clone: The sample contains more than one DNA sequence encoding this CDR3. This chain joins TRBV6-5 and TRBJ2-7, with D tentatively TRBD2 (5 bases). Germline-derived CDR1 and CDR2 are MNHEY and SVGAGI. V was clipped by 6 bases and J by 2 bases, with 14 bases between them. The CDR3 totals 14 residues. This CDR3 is CASRTLMRAYEQYF. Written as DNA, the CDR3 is TGTGCCAGCAGAACGCTCATGAGGGCCTACGAGCAGTACTTC.

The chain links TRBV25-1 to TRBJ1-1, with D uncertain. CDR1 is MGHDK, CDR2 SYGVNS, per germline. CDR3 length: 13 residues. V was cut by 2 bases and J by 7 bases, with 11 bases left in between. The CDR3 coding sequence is TGTGCCAGCAGTGAACCGGGGTCGGGTGAAGCTTTCTTT. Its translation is CASSEPGSGEAFF.

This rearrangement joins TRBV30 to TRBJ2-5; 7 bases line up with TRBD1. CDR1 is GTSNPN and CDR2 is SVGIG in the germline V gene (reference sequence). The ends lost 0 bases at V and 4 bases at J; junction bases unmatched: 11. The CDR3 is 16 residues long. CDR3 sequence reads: CAWSVRGRGGAETQYF. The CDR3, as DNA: TGTGCCTGGAGTGTAAGGGGGAGAGGGGGCGCAGAGACCCAGTACTTC.

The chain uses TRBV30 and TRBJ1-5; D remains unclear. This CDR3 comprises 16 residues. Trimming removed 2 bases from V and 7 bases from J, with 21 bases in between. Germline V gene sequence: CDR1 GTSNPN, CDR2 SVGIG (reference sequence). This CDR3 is CAWSPGVGGLWQPQHF. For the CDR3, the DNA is TGTGCCTGGAGTCCGGGAGTGGGCGGACTCTGGCAGCCCCAGCATTTT.

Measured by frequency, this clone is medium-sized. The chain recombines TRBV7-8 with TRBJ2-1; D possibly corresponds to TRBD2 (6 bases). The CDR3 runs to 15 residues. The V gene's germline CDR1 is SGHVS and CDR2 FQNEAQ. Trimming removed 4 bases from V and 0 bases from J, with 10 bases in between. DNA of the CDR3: TGTGCCAGCAGCTGGGGGGAAAGCTCCTACAATGAGCAGTTCTTC. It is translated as CASSWGESSYNEQFF.

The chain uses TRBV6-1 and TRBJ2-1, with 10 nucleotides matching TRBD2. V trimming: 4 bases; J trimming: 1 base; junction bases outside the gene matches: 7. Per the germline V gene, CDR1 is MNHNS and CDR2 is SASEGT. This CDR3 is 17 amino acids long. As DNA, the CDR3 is TGTGCCAGCAGTGTTCTAGCGGGAGTGAGGTCCTACAATGAGCAGTTCTTC. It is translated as CASSVLAGVRSYNEQFF.

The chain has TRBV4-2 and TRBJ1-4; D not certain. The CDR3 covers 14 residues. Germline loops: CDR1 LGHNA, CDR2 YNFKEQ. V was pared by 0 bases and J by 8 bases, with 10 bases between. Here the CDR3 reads CASSQEVSGEKLFF. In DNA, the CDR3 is TGTGCCAGCAGCCAAGAGGTATCGGGGGAAAAACTGTTTTTT.

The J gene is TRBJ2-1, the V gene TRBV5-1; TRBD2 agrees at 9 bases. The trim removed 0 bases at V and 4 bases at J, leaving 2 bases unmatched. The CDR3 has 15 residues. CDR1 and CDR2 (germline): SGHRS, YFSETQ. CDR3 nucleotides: TGCGCCAGCAGCTTGGTTAGCGGGGGATACAATGAGCAGTTCTTC. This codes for CASSLVSGGYNEQFF.